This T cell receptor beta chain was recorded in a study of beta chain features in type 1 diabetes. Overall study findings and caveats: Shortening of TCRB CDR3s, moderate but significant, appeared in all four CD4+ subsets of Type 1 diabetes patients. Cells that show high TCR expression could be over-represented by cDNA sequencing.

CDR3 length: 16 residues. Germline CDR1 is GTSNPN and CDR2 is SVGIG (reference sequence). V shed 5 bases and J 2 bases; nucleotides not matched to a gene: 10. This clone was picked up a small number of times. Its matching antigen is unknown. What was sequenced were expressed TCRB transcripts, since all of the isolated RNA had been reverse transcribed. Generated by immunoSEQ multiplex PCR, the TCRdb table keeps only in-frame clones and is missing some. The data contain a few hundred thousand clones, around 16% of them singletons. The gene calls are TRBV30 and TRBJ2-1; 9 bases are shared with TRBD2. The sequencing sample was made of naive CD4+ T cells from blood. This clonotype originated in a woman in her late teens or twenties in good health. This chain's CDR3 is CAWLLGAGGPYNEQFF. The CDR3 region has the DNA TGTGCCTGGCTCCTCGGGGCGGGAGGGCCCTACAATGAGCAGTTCTTC.